This entry describes one TCR beta chain. What this receptor recognizes is not known. Base qualities are missing; no much larger clone stands one base away. These data are taken from a study of response to subunit inactivated influenza vaccine (dated by TCRdb to the late 2010s). In the study overall: The study used deep quantitative T cell receptor repertoire profiling to track responses to a trivalent subunit inactivated influenza vaccine.

Library preparation employed RT-PCR. Sequencing was carried out with an Illumina HiSeq 2500. The raw public data were reprocessed by TCRdb itself: fastp quality trimming at Q25, MiXCR clonotype calling, in-frame beta chains only. Entries that share a CDR3 protein sequence are merged under the most common genes and DNA. The sample profile shows more than 450,000 distinct CDR3 sequences; roughly 10% of them were found once. The biggest ten clones account for 8% to 13% of the sample. Study-level results and caveats: The authors proposed that each seasonal influenza vaccination may bring in only a limited number of new T cells.

After removal of 3 bases from V and 8 bases from J, the junction retains 6 bases not matched to a gene. The germline V gene supplies CDR1 KGHDR and CDR2 SFDVKD. From the cysteine up to the phenylalanine, the CDR3 has a length of 14 residues. Here the CDR3 DNA is all that survives: 42 bases in frame from base 1. In addition, the sample was reused for a study of T cells expressing NK-cell markers. The second study's authors report: TCR beta cDNA libraries were made by 5'RACE template switching that added a universal primer site and unique molecular identifiers. In sorted CD3+CD56+NKG2C+, CD3+CD56+NKG2C- and CD3+CD56-NKG2C+ T-cell subsets from about 8 donors, TCR beta-chain repertoires were profiled. Among the eight sequenced donors, only one was HCMV-seronegative, while the other seven were HCMV-seropositive. In several experiments an anti-gammadeltaTCR antibody was added to restrict sorting to alphabetaTCR-expressing T cells. For 5 or 6 donors, the dominant CD3+CD56+NKG2C+ clonotypes were among the top 10 CD8+ clonotypes and accounted for roughly 1.0-7.5% of CD8+ T cells. Those dominant clonotypes were again the most abundant among CD3+CD56-NKG2C+ cells in a few donors, at about 28.3-60.1%. It remained unclear whether the expanded NKG2C-expressing T cell clones were specific for HCMV antigens. The eight sequenced donors were randomly selected healthy volunteers, three men and five women. HCMV serostatus was determined by detecting HCMV-specific IgG in serum with a commercial ELISA kit. Peripheral blood mononuclear cells were isolated from blood by Ficoll density gradient centrifugation. Bulk peripheral blood T-cell repertoires were additionally sequenced from unsorted PBMC for over 5 donors. cDNA synthesis was primed from the TCR beta constant segment and was followed by two successive PCR amplification steps. Libraries were sequenced as 2 x 150 bp reads on Illumina HiSeq 2000/2500, MiSeq or NextSeq. MIGEC handled demultiplexing of the reads and grouping by UMI, while MiTCR was used to assemble and quantify clonotypes. Only TCR cDNA sequences supported by at least two reads were kept to exclude erroneous sequences. The tcR package was used for downstream repertoire analysis, and clonotypes were matched across fractions by CDR3 nucleotide sequence plus V segment. VDJmatch was used to annotate antigen specificity against VDJdb, with one amino acid substitution in CDR3 allowed.

The sequence was collected from a man aged 45-65 years who received an inactivated influenza vaccine. Donor details come from another sample of the same person, matched by shared clones. The specimen was PBMCs from blood, collected on the day of vaccination. This sequence uses TRBV24-1 and TRBJ1-2; TRBD1 aligns with 9 central bases. The CDR3 region has the sequence CATSDRRTGDGYTF. The sequenced DNA is TGTGCCACCAGTGATCGCAGGACAGGGGACGGCTACACCTTC.